This paragraph covers one T cell receptor beta chain sequence. This sample was taken from a study of cytomegalovirus exposure and HLA in healthy donors. The V gene's germline CDR1 is MNHEY and CDR2 SVGAGI. V gave up 9 bases and J gave up 6 bases, with 12 bases separating them. The CDR3 is 13 residues long. The PCR was carried out with 60 Vbeta primers and 13 Jbeta primers. Here immunoSEQ multiplex PCR was the method, and the copy in TCRdb shows in-frame clones only, minus some. The sample holds around 150,000 clones, 80% to 90% seen once. The receptor's source is a woman aged 18-29 years in good health and CMV-seronegative. The sequenced sample was PBMCs. The rearrangement joins TRBV6-5 to TRBJ1-6, with a weak D call TRBD1 (6 bases). CDR3 protein: CASCGGANSPLHF. Written as DNA, the CDR3 is TGTGCCAGTTGTGGGGGGGCTAATTCACCCCTCCACTTT.